Detailed here is one TCR beta chain. Antigen specificity is unknown. This specimen comes from a study of STAT5B mutations in CD4+ large granular lymphocyte leukemia. Study-level results: No patients shared main leukemic clonotypes, though roughly 27% appeared at low frequency elsewhere.

Trimming left V 4 bases short and J 1 base short, with 10 bases between. The CDR3 runs 14 residues. Germline lookup yields CDR1 SQVTM and CDR2 ANQGSEA. Only in-frame clones appear in the TCRdb table, and some are missing; sequencing was by immunoSEQ multiplex PCR. This table has some 23,000 clones, 74% appearing once. V and J are TRBV29-1 and TRBJ2-2; D gene uncertain. Sequenced: CD4+ T cells from blood buffy coats. The clonotype was recovered from a human donor in good health. As DNA, the CDR3 is TGCAGCGTTGTATCTAGACAGAACACCGGGGAGCTGTTTTTT. Translating it yields CSVVSRQNTGELFF.